This TCR beta chain was observed in a study of CD8 T cells in ankylosing spondylitis. Regarding this clonotype: What it binds is unknown.

Making use of molecular barcodes, quantitative 5'-RACE generated TCR beta libraries. Each CDR3 protein gets one entry after TCRdb re-called the 5' RACE reads with MiXCR. This sample yields about 160,000 distinct CDR3 sequences, of which 15% to 20% are seen a single time; approximately 7.6% belongs to the top ten. General observations from the study: The study identified a TCR beta motif of under ten highly homologous variants that appeared characteristic of ankylosing spondylitis blood.

The CDR3 length is 15 residues. Germline assignment: CDR1 LGHNA and CDR2 YNFKEQ. V lost 4 bases to trimming and J lost 1 base; unmatched junction nucleotides: 3. V is TRBV4-2 and J is TRBJ2-2; 7 bases match TRBD2. This TCR derives from a male donor with ankylosing spondylitis or in good health (not recorded which). Sequencing used blood, either unsorted or a sorted T cell fraction (not recorded which). CDR3 sequence: CASSPGLGNTGELFF. DNA for the CDR3: TGTGCCAGCAGCCCAGGACTAGGGAACACCGGGGAGCTGTTTTTT.